The TCR beta chain under discussion was sequenced for a study of control samples from healthy donors and cancer patients. Clones were sequenced by immunoSEQ multiplex PCR, and TCRdb holds only the in-frame ones, with some missing. The sample has about 130,000 clones; more than 85% are singletons. This CDR3 is built from 10 residues. Germline assignment: CDR1 SQVTM and CDR2 ANQGSEA. Concerning this clone: The junction and the germline gene differ at one end; a read error may be behind it.

The sample was blood. The receptor was derived from a man between 18 and 35 years old in good health. The chain combines TRBV29-1 with TRBJ1-2; 7 nucleotides line up with TRBD1. The CDR3 sequence: CSVETGYFHF. The CDR3 coding sequence is TGCAGCGTTGAGACAGGGTACTTCCACTTC. Combining the CDR3 with reference TRBV29-1 and TRBJ1-2 gives the whole variable domain SAVISQKPSRDICQRGTSLTIQCQVDSQVTMMFWYRQQPGQSLTLIATANQGSEATYESGFVIDKFPISRPNLTFSTLTVSNMSPEDSSIYLCSVETGYFHFGSGTRLTVV.